The rows below give T cell receptor beta chains drawn from one sample of a study of shared clonotypes between healthy human individuals. The table came from immunoSEQ multiplex PCR; TCRdb's copy has only in-frame clones and leaves some out. The profile shows 450,000 to 500,000 clones, over 70% of them singletons. Sequenced material: PBMCs. These receptors all stem from a woman in her forties in good health. Some clones in this sample may be carry-over from other donors' samples. Each CDR3 is given with its conserved first and last residue. A D gene is named only where the DNA matches it firmly. Size is omitted from some rows. Given values are once, few, many or a class for expanded clones.

D: NA; size: NA; J: TRBJ2-3; V: TRBV15; length: 14; DNA: TGTGCCACCAGCAGGGACAAGAGCACAGATACGCAGTATTTT; CDR3: CATSRDKSTDTQYF
D: NA; size: NA; J: TRBJ2-1; V: TRBV4-2; length: 15; DNA: TGTGCCAGCAGCCAAGGGGCGGTGACTGGGGGTGAGCAGTTCTTC; CDR3: CASSQGAVTGGEQFF
D: NA; size: NA; J: TRBJ2-7; V: TRBV7-2; length: 15; DNA: TGTGCCAGCAGCCCGGCCAGGGCCCTATCCTACGAGCAGTACTTC; CDR3: CASSPARALSYEQYF
D: TRBD2; size: NA; J: TRBJ2-2; V: TRBV5-6; length: 17; DNA: TGTGCCAGCAGCCGCGGTTTGACTAGCGGAAACACCGGGGAGCTGTTTTTT; CDR3: CASSRGLTSGNTGELFF
D: NA; size: NA; J: TRBJ2-1; V: TRBV27; length: 13; DNA: TGTGCCAGCCGCAGGGACTCCTACAATGAGCAGTTCTTC; CDR3: CASRRDSYNEQFF
D: NA; size: NA; J: TRBJ2-7; V: TRBV19; length: 9; DNA: TGTGCCAGTAGTATACGAGTCAACTTC; CDR3: CASSIRVNF
D: NA; size: NA; J: TRBJ1-2; V: TRBV10-3; length: 13; DNA: TGTGCCACTACAGAGTTACACGAGAATGGCTACACCTTC; CDR3: CATTELHENGYTF
D: NA; size: NA; J: TRBJ2-1; V: TRBV6-5; length: 12; DNA: TGTGCCAGCGGGGGCGGCATCAATGAGCAGTTCTTC; CDR3: CASGGGINEQFF
D: NA; size: NA; J: TRBJ1-1; V: TRBV7-9; length: 13; DNA: TGTGCCAGCAGCTCCCCCCCTAACACTGAAGCTTTCTTT; CDR3: CASSSPPNTEAFF
D: NA; size: NA; J: TRBJ2-7; V: TRBV19; length: 13; DNA: TGTGCCAGTAGTATAGGCAGGTCCGGCGAGCAGTACTTC; CDR3: CASSIGRSGEQYF
D: NA; size: NA; J: TRBJ1-1; V: TRBV4-3; length: 15; DNA: TGCGCCAGCAGCCAAGGGGTGACGGAGAACACTGAAGCTTTCTTT; CDR3: CASSQGVTENTEAFF
D: NA; size: NA; J: TRBJ1-1; V: TRBV19; length: 14; DNA: TGTGCCAGTAGTATCAGAGGAAGGAACACTGAAGCTTTCTTT; CDR3: CASSIRGRNTEAFF
D: NA; size: once; J: TRBJ1-5; V: TRBV15; length: 15; DNA: TGTGCCACCAGCAGAGACAGACGGGTCAATCAGCCCCAGCATTTT; CDR3: CATSRDRRVNQPQHF
D: TRBD1; size: few; J: TRBJ1-5; V: TRBV19; length: 15; DNA: TGTGCCAGTAGTATTAGGACAGGGCTGACTCAGCCCCAGCATTTT; CDR3: CASSIRTGLTQPQHF
D: NA; size: NA; J: TRBJ2-5; V: TRBV6-1; length: 15; DNA: TGTGCCAGCAGGCCGGGACTCCCGTACCAAGAGACCCAGTACTTC; CDR3: CASRPGLPYQETQYF
D: NA; size: few; J: TRBJ2-5; V: TRBV6-1; length: 14; DNA: TGTGCCAGCAACGGGGGACCCCGCCAAGAGACCCAGTACTTC; CDR3: CASNGGPRQETQYF
D: TRBD1; size: NA; J: TRBJ1-2; V: TRBV6-6; length: 14; DNA: TGTGCCAGCAGTAGGGGACAGGGGGCGGATGGCTACACCTTC; CDR3: CASSRGQGADGYTF
D: NA; size: NA; J: TRBJ1-2; V: TRBV27; length: 13; DNA: TGTGCCAGCAGTTTCACGGGGTTCTTTGGCTACACCTTC; CDR3: CASSFTGFFGYTF
D: TRBD2; size: NA; J: TRBJ2-1; V: TRBV29-1; length: 13; DNA: TGCAGCGTTAGGACTAGCTCCTACAATGAGCAGTTCTTC; CDR3: CSVRTSSYNEQFF
D: NA; size: NA; J: TRBJ2-6; V: TRBV9; length: 15; DNA: TGTGCCAGCAGCGTAGTGGGCTCTGGGGCCAACGTCCTGACTTTC; CDR3: CASSVVGSGANVLTF
D: TRBD2; size: NA; J: TRBJ2-1; V: TRBV10-3; length: 19; DNA: TGTGCCATCAGTGAGGCTTTGACTAGCGGGAGGGTCTCCTACAATGAGCAGTTCTTC; CDR3: CAISEALTSGRVSYNEQFF
D: TRBD1; size: NA; J: TRBJ2-7; V: TRBV7-8; length: 16; DNA: TGTGCCAGCAGCCTAGGGGGGACAGGGGGCCTCTACGAGCAGTACTTC; CDR3: CASSLGGTGGLYEQYF